Listed here is a single T cell receptor (beta chain). The V and J ends lost 5 bases and 2 bases respectively, with 10 bases between them. The CDR3 is made up of 15 amino acids. From germline, CDR1 is SEHNR and CDR2 FQNEAQ (reference sequence). This record comes from a study of PD-L1 blockade in urothelial cancer. Profiled with immunoSEQ multiplex PCR; TCRdb holds only in-frame clones, not every one. The sample shows tens of thousands of clones, more than 70% of them seen only once. The J gene is TRBJ2-6, the V gene TRBV7-9, with D tentatively TRBD2 (5 bases). The specimen was PBMCs, collected around atezolizumab (anti-PD-L1) treatment. The receptor was derived from a man between 65 and 79 years old with urothelial cancer. CDR3 sequence (DNA): TGTGCCAGCAGCCCGCGGGTTGCTGGGGCCAACGTCCTGACTTTC. Its protein is CASSPRVAGANVLTF.